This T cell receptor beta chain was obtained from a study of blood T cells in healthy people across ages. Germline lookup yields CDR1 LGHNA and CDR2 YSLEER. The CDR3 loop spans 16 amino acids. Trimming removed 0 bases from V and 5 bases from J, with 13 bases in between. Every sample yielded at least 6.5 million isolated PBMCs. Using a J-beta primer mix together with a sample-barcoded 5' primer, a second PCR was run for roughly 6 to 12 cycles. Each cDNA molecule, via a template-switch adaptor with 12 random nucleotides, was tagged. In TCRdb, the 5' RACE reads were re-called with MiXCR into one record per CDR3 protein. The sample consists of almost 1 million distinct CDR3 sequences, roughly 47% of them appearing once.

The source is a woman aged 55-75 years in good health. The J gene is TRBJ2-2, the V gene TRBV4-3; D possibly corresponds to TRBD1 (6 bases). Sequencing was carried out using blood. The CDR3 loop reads CASSQEGTRFTGELFF. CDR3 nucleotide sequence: TGCGCCAGCAGCCAAGAAGGGACAAGATTTACCGGGGAGCTGTTTTTT.